What follows are 30 T cell receptor beta chains derived from one specimen sequenced in a study of blood T cell repertoires in COVID-19 (dated by TCRdb to the early 2020s). Library preparation employed the immunoSEQ multiplex PCR assay. TCRdb took over this immuneACCESS table, retaining in-frame rearrangements with V and J assigned. Such tables are incomplete; in checked studies, under half of the missing clones stem from an unresolved V gene, and the remainder is unexplained. This sample comprises approximately 190,000 clones, 80% to 85% of them detected only once. Clones ranked in the top ten supply about 5.7% of the sample. The sample consisted of peripheral blood. The receptor set was obtained from a woman between 35 and 50 years old with acute or convalescent COVID-19.

This chain links TRBV6-2 or TRBV6-3 with TRBJ2-3; D gene ambiguous. V lost 2 bases, J lost 6 bases, and 18 bases lay in between. Germline V CDR1 and CDR2: MNHEY, SVGEGT. The CDR3 totals 16 residues. The CDR3 DNA reads as TGTGCCAGCAGTTACCGTTACCCCGAGTACGAGGATACGCAGTATTTT. Protein product: CASSYRYPEYEDTQYF.

The chain links TRBV7-8 to TRBJ1-2; 7 positions match TRBD1. From germline, CDR1 is SGHVS and CDR2 FQNEAQ. V was clipped by 5 bases and J by 4 bases; unmatched bases: 10. This CDR3 is 15 amino acids long. CDR3: CASSPQGEAGYGYTF. The CDR3 DNA reads TGTGCCAGCAGCCCTCAGGGGGAGGCTGGCTATGGCTACACCTTC.

The chain recombines TRBV3-1 (or the pseudogene TRBV3-2) with TRBJ2-1; TRBD2 is a possible D gene (6 bases). V was trimmed by 4 bases and J by 0 bases, leaving 7 bases between them. The V gene's germline CDR1 is LGHDT and CDR2 YNNKEL (reference sequence). The CDR3 has 14 residues. CDR3 protein: CASSRGVSYNEQFF. The CDR3 DNA reads TGTGCCAGCAGCCGCGGGGTCTCCTACAATGAGCAGTTCTTC.

CDR3 DNA sequence: TGCGCCAGCACCCGGACTAGCGGGAGGGGCACAGATACGCAGTATTTT. Protein sequence: CASTRTSGRGTDTQYF. The chain uses TRBV4-1 and TRBJ2-3, with 15 bases that match TRBD2. The CDR3 covers 16 residues. The germline CDR1 and CDR2 sequences are MGHRA and YSYEKL. V shed 7 bases and J 1 base; nucleotides not matched to a gene: 3.

The V and J genes are TRBV7-9 and TRBJ2-1, with 8 bases matching TRBD2. The CDR3 runs 16 residues. With V trimmed by 5 bases and J by 9 bases, 15 bases remained unmatched. The germline CDR1 and CDR2 sequences are SEHNR and FQNEAQ (reference sequence). CDR3 nucleotides: TGTGCCAGCAGCCCCCCGCGGGGAGCGGGAGAAACTGAGCAGTTCTTC. As protein: CASSPPRGAGETEQFF.

The genes are TRBV28 and TRBJ2-5, with TRBD1 identical over 12 bases. The V gene end was trimmed by 3 bases and the J gene end by 7 bases; junction bases not matched to a gene: 6. This CDR3 spans 15 amino acids. Germline CDR1 MDHEN, CDR2 SYDVKM. CDR3 nucleotides: TGTGCCAGCAGTTTTGGGACAGGGGGCGCATTGACCCAGTACTTC. Its translation is CASSFGTGGALTQYF.

The chain links TRBV5-1 to TRBJ2-7; TRBD2 might be the D (5 bases). V lost 3 bases and J 0 bases, leaving 13 bases between the germline ends. There are 15 residues in the CDR3. CDR1 is SGHRS, CDR2 YFSETQ, per germline. CDR3 DNA sequence: TGCGCCAGCAGCTCTTCGCTAGGGAGCTCCTACGAGCAGTACTTC. Translating it yields CASSSSLGSSYEQYF. The full variable domain, in which reference TRBV5-1 and TRBJ2-7 provide the parts outside the CDR3, is KAGVTQTPRYLIKTRGQQVTLSCSPISGHRSVSWYQQTPGQGLQFLFEYFSETQRNKGNFPGRFSGRQFSNSRSEMNVSTLELGDSALYLCASSSSLGSSYEQYFGPGTRLTVT.

A few counts support this clone. The chain combines TRBV10-3 with TRBJ1-1; D may be TRBD1 (5 bases). The CDR3 length is 15 residues. The germline V gene has CDR1 ENHRY and CDR2 SYGVKD. V lost 3 bases and J lost 1, with 12 bases in between. CDR3 DNA sequence: TGTGCCATCAGTGACAGGGAGGGAAAGAACACTGAAGCTTTCTTT. This translates into CAISDREGKNTEAFF.

The chain joins TRBV9 to TRBJ1-4; 9 bases are a match to TRBD1. The germline V gene encodes CDR1 SGDLS and CDR2 YYNGEE. This CDR3 is built from 15 residues. The V segment lost 3 bases and the J segment 6 bases; nucleotides outside the gene matches: 6. In DNA form, the CDR3 reads TGTGCCAGCAGCGCCACAGGGGGCGCCGATGAAAAACTGTTTTTT. As protein: CASSATGGADEKLFF.

This chain uses TRBV3-1 (or the pseudogene TRBV3-2) with TRBJ2-7, with 7 positions matching TRBD2. Germline trimming cut 0 bases from V and 2 bases from J; bases unmatched to any gene: 16. The germline V gene has CDR1 LGHDT and CDR2 YNNKEL (reference sequence). This CDR3 contains 19 residues. The CDR3 loop reads CASSQDRKGEGKDPYEQYF. CDR3 nucleotide sequence: TGTGCCAGCAGCCAAGATCGTAAAGGGGAGGGGAAAGATCCCTACGAGCAGTACTTC.

The chain recombines TRBV5-1 with TRBJ2-7; TRBD1 agrees at 7 bases. From germline, CDR1 is SGHRS and CDR2 YFSETQ. Trimming cost V 5 bases and J 0 bases; bases outside gene matches: 8. This CDR3 spans 15 amino acids. The CDR3 region is CASRQGQVSSYEQYF. For the CDR3, the DNA is TGCGCCAGCAGGCAAGGACAGGTCAGCTCCTACGAGCAGTACTTC.

This chain links TRBV5-1 with TRBJ2-3; D call uncertain. Trimming pared 2 bases from V and 3 bases from J, leaving 7 bases between. This CDR3 comprises 13 residues. CDR1 is SGHRS and CDR2 is YFSETQ in the germline V gene. In nucleotides, the CDR3 is TGCGCCAGCAGCTTTAGCCAGACAGATACGCAGTATTTT. This codes for CASSFSQTDTQYF.

V gene TRBV25-1 combines with J gene TRBJ1-2; no clear D gene. The CDR3 sequence is 15 residues long. The germline V gene has CDR1 MGHDK and CDR2 SYGVNS. Trimming shortened V by 6 bases and J by 7 bases, and 21 bases separated the two germline ends. This chain's CDR3 is CASSPAISFASGYTF. Here the CDR3 DNA reads TGTGCCAGCAGCCCCGCCATTTCTTTCGCGAGTGGCTACACCTTC.

This clone was seen once. The rearrangement uses TRBV27 and TRBJ2-7, with TRBD2 matching over 7 bases. V was pared by 2 bases and J by 5 bases, with 3 bases of the junction left unmatched. Germline V CDR1 and CDR2: MNHEY, SMNVEV (reference sequence). The CDR3 covers 13 residues. CDR3 residues: CASSLIREDEQYF. DNA for the CDR3: TGTGCCAGCAGTTTAATCCGGGAGGACGAGCAGTACTTC.

V gene TRBV19 combines with J gene TRBJ2-1, with D perhaps TRBD1 (6 bases). V lost 3 bases to trimming and J lost 7 bases, with 16 bases between them. Germline CDR1 LNHDA, CDR2 SQIVND (reference sequence). The CDR3 is made up of 15 amino acids. CDR3 DNA sequence: TGTGCCAGTAGTATGACTGACTATACAGGGAATGAGCAGTTCTTC. Its protein is CASSMTDYTGNEQFF.

V and J are TRBV4-2 and TRBJ1-1, with D uncertain. The V and J ends lost 0 bases and 4 bases respectively, with 12 bases between them. Germline CDR1 and CDR2: LGHNA and YNFKEQ. The CDR3 has 15 residues. The CDR3 protein is CASSQEWQASTEAFF. CDR3 bases: TGTGCCAGCAGCCAAGAGTGGCAGGCTTCCACTGAAGCTTTCTTT.

The chain couples TRBV27 to TRBJ1-5; 9 bases fit TRBD1. The length of the CDR3 is 14 residues. After removal of 6 bases from V and 6 bases from J, the junction contained 6 bases not matched to a gene. Germline values: CDR1 MNHEY, CDR2 SMNVEV (reference sequence). CDR3 protein: CASSIQGASQPQHF. The CDR3, as DNA: TGTGCCAGCAGCATACAGGGGGCTAGTCAGCCCCAGCATTTT.

The V call is TRBV5-1, the J call TRBJ2-7, with a possible D match to TRBD2 (7 bases). CDR3 length: 13 amino acids. Trimming removed 4 bases at V and 6 bases at J, with 14 bases between. In germline, CDR1 is SGHRS, CDR2 YFSETQ. Here the CDR3 reads CASSGRGLGEQYF. The CDR3 nucleotides read TGCGCCAGCAGCGGGCGGGGGCTCGGCGAGCAGTACTTC. Full variable domain (rest looked up from reference TRBV5-1 and TRBJ2-7): KAGVTQTPRYLIKTRGQQVTLSCSPISGHRSVSWYQQTPGQGLQFLFEYFSETQRNKGNFPGRFSGRQFSNSRSEMNVSTLELGDSALYLCASSGRGLGEQYFGPGTRLTVT.

This clone turned up a few times. This chain connects TRBV7-9 to TRBJ1-5; 7 bases agree with TRBD1. V lost 5 bases and J lost 7; bases outside the gene matches: 8. The CDR3 spans 14 residues. Germline V gene data show CDR1 as SEHNR and CDR2 as FQNEAQ (reference sequence). CDR3 protein: CASSTTGVAQPQHF. CDR3 coding DNA: TGTGCCAGCAGCACAACAGGGGTTGCGCAGCCCCAGCATTTT.

This chain uses TRBV6-6 with TRBJ2-7; the D gene is possibly TRBD1 (6 bases). Trimming cost V 6 bases and J 2 bases, with 14 bases left between them. There are 14 residues in the CDR3. Germline V gene sequence: CDR1 MNHNY, CDR2 SVGAGI (reference sequence). The chain's CDR3 is CASSLQGPPYEQYF. The CDR3 nucleotides are TGTGCCAGCAGCTTACAGGGTCCCCCCTACGAGCAGTACTTC.

V and J are TRBV7-2 and TRBJ2-5, with 10 bases lining up with TRBD1. Germline V gene data show CDR1 as SGHTA and CDR2 as FQGNSA. Trimming took 2 bases from V and 2 from J; bases not matched to a gene: 5. The CDR3 sequence is 16 residues long. The CDR3 here is CASSLTGTGEQETQYF. CDR3 DNA sequence: TGTGCCAGCAGCTTAACCGGGACAGGGGAACAAGAGACCCAGTACTTC. Filled out from reference TRBV7-2 and TRBJ2-5, the complete variable domain reads GAGVSQSPSNKVTEKGKDVELRCDPISGHTALYWYRQSLGQGLEFLIYFQGNSAPDKSGLPSDRFSAERTGGSVSTLTIQRTQQEDSAVYLCASSLTGTGEQETQYFGPGTRLLVL.

This chain uses TRBV4-1 with TRBJ1-5, with 9 nucleotides matching TRBD1. V trimming: 7 bases; J trimming: 7 bases; junction bases outside the gene matches: 11. From germline, CDR1 is MGHRA and CDR2 YSYEKL. The CDR3 sequence is 15 residues long. The CDR3: CASTPGTGGGQPQHF. Here the CDR3 DNA reads TGCGCCAGCACACCCGGAACAGGGGGCGGGCAGCCCCAGCATTTT.

The rearrangement links TRBV4-1 to TRBJ2-1; weak D call: TRBD2 (6 bases). Per germline, CDR1 MGHRA and CDR2 YSYEKL. This CDR3 is 13 amino acids long. The V gene lost 2 bases and the J gene lost 13 bases, with 15 bases spanning the gap. DNA for the CDR3: TGCGCCAGCAGCCAAACGACTAGACGAGAACAGTTCTTC. Protein sequence: CASSQTTRREQFF.

The V gene is TRBV28, the J gene TRBJ2-1; maybe TRBD1 (5 bases). Germline V gives CDR1 MDHEN, CDR2 SYDVKM. There are 12 residues in the CDR3. Trimming removed 6 bases from V and 7 bases from J, with 10 bases in between. This chain's CDR3 is CASSSTVNEQFF. CDR3 coding DNA: TGTGCCAGCAGCTCGACAGTTAATGAGCAGTTCTTC.

The chain uses TRBV10-1 and TRBJ1-1; D gene unclear. V lost 2 bases, J lost 9 bases, and 16 bases lay in between. Germline values: CDR1 WNHNN, CDR2 SYGVQD (reference sequence). CDR3 length equals 14 residues. This CDR3 is CASSEQADIQKAFF. CDR3 coding DNA: TGCGCCAGCAGTGAGCAAGCCGACATACAGAAAGCTTTCTTT.

The genes are TRBV29-1 and TRBJ1-4; possible D gene TRBD1, 6 bases. V lost 1 base to trimming and J lost 5 bases, with 14 bases between them. Germline-derived CDR1 and CDR2 are SQVTM and ANQGSEA. This CDR3 is 15 amino acids long. CDR3 bases: TGCAGCGTTGAAGGTGGTACAGGGCCGAATGAAAAACTGTTTTTT. Its protein product is CSVEGGTGPNEKLFF.

In its sample, this clone was seen once. The CDR3: CASSHDSSDQPQHF. The CDR3 DNA sequence: TGTGCCAGCAGTCACGACAGCTCCGATCAGCCCCAGCATTTT. The chain combines TRBV28 with TRBJ1-5; a weak D match, TRBD1 (5 bases). Trimming removed 5 bases from V and 5 bases from J, with 13 bases in between. Germline lookup yields CDR1 MDHEN and CDR2 SYDVKM. The CDR3 is 14 residues long.

This clone appeared a single time. V gene TRBV13 combines with J gene TRBJ2-7; D not resolved. Per germline, CDR1 PRHDT and CDR2 FYEKMQ (reference sequence). Trimming took off 6 bases at V and 0 bases at J, with 9 bases between the two ends. This CDR3 is built from 13 residues. The chain's CDR3 is CASSGLSSYEQYF. The CDR3 bases are TGTGCCAGCAGTGGGCTGAGCTCCTACGAGCAGTACTTC. Supplemented by reference TRBV13 and TRBJ2-7, the full variable domain reads AAGVIQSPRHLIKEKRETATLKCYPIPRHDTVYWYQQGPGQDPQFLISFYEKMQSDKGSIPDRFSAQQFSDYHSELNMSSLELGDSALYFCASSGLSSYEQYFGPGTRLTVT.

This chain uses TRBV3-1 (or the pseudogene TRBV3-2) with TRBJ1-5, with 8 bases that match TRBD1. Germline V gene sequence: CDR1 LGHDT, CDR2 YNNKEL (reference sequence). V dropped 8 bases and J dropped 2; count of bases not matched to a gene: 8. This CDR3 is 15 amino acids long. CDR3 sequence: CASPLDRGGNQPQHF. The CDR3 region has the DNA TGTGCCAGCCCCCTCGACAGGGGTGGCAATCAGCCCCAGCATTTT.

The chain combines TRBV6-5 with TRBJ2-5; maybe TRBD1 (5 bases). The V and J ends lost 7 bases and 4 bases respectively, with 16 bases between them. Germline V gives CDR1 MNHEY, CDR2 SVGAGI. The CDR3 loop spans 14 amino acids. As DNA, the CDR3 is TGTGCCAGCACCCAGGGAACTATGAGAGAGACCCAGTACTTC. Its translation: CASTQGTMRETQYF.